This T cell receptor (beta chain) was identified in a study of blood T cells in healthy people across ages. Caucasian, healthy and from Russia, the donors were aged between about 6 and 90. The amount of total RNA extracted per sample was at least 5.5 micrograms. For the second PCR, which ran for roughly 7 to 11 cycles, a sample-barcoded 5' primer and a J-beta primer mix were used. MiXCR was run by TCRdb on the 5' RACE reads, yielding one entry per CDR3 protein. This sample has 550,000 to 750,000 distinct CDR3 sequences, with around 20% found just once. Study-wide results and caveats: It was held that diversity estimates obtained from one million T cells represented underestimates.

V gave up 0 bases and J gave up 7 bases, with 13 bases separating them. CDR1 ENHRY and CDR2 SYGVKD come from the germline V gene. This CDR3 is 14 amino acids long. This clonotype was found a few times. What it binds is unknown. The TCR sequence derives from a man between 65 and 85 years old in good health. The sample comprised blood. The gene calls are TRBV10-3 and TRBJ2-7, with TRBD1 as a possible D gene (5 bases). In nucleotides, the CDR3 is TGTGCCATCAGTGAGTCGGAAGGGGCCATAGAGCAGTACTTC. It translates to CAISESEGAIEQYF.